These 31 T cell receptor beta chains were all obtained from the same sample, sequenced in a study of Graves' ophthalmopathy and Graves' hyperthyroidism. Beta-chain TCR CDR3 regions were amplified from RNA transcripts. HTBI primers were employed in first-round RT-PCR, then a second-round multiplex PCR followed. TCRdb recomputed calls from the multiplex PCR reads with MiXCR, one row per CDR3 protein. Altogether fewer than 350,000 distinct CDR3 sequences are present, roughly 16% being singletons, with the ten largest covering over 9%. The material sequenced was peripheral blood. Source of these receptors: an adult man with Graves' ophthalmopathy.

This clonotype has ten or more counts. The rearrangement uses TRBV27 and TRBJ2-7; 9 nucleotides line up with TRBD2. Trimming cost V 1 base and J 1 base; bases outside gene matches: 2. Germline assignment: CDR1 MNHEY and CDR2 SMNVEV (reference sequence). The CDR3 contains 15 residues. CDR3 bases: TGTGCCAGCAGTTTATTTAGCGGGGGTTCCTACGAGCAGTACTTC. Encoded protein: CASSLFSGGSYEQYF.

The table lists this clonotype with many counts. The rearrangement joins TRBV20-1 to TRBJ1-1; the D is unclear. V was cut by 2 bases and J by 4 bases, with 11 bases left in between. The CDR3 contains 13 residues. Germline values: CDR1 DFQATT, CDR2 SNEGSKA (reference sequence). CDR3 sequence reads: CSARRYGSTEAFF. The CDR3 DNA is TGCAGTGCTAGAAGATATGGGAGCACTGAAGCTTTCTTT.

This clonotype was seen repeatedly, ten times or more. V and J are TRBV9 and TRBJ1-1; D is uncertain. The V gene lost 0 bases and the J gene lost 2 bases, with 8 bases spanning the gap. The CDR3 spans 14 residues. Germline lookup yields CDR1 SGDLS and CDR2 YYNGEE. CDR3 in amino acids: CASSVVSENTEAFF. Here the CDR3 DNA reads TGTGCCAGCAGCGTAGTGTCGGAAAACACTGAAGCTTTCTTT.

This clonotype was recorded many times. V and J are TRBV2 and TRBJ2-5, with 8 bases that match TRBD2. V shed 7 bases, J shed 0 bases, and the junction held 7 bases outside the gene matches. Germline V gives CDR1 SNHLY, CDR2 FYNNEI. This CDR3 has 15 residues. The CDR3 protein is CASNFGRGYQETQYF. The CDR3 DNA is TGTGCCAGCAACTTCGGGAGGGGGTACCAAGAGACCCAGTACTTC.

This clonotype has at least ten counts. CDR3 loop: CASFRGNGGYTF. Written as DNA, the CDR3 is TGTGCCAGCTTCAGGGGGAATGGGGGCTACACCTTC. This chain joins TRBV6-2 or TRBV6-3 and TRBJ1-2; 7 bases are shared with TRBD1. The V and J ends lost 8 bases and 8 bases, in that order; junction bases with no gene match: 8. CDR1 is MNHEY and CDR2 is SVGEGT in the germline V gene. The CDR3 sequence is 12 residues long.

In its sample, this clonotype was seen many times. This chain uses TRBV15 with TRBJ2-5; D tentatively reads TRBD1 or TRBD2 (5 bases each). CDR3 size: 16 residues. V was cut by 1 base and J by 5 bases, with 17 bases left in between. Germline loops: CDR1 LNHNV, CDR2 YYDKDF (reference sequence). For the CDR3, the DNA is TGTGCCACCAGCAGAGGGTCAGGGAATAGCGCCGAGACCCAGTACTTC. Translating it yields CATSRGSGNSAETQYF.

CDR3 in amino acids: CSARPGLAGGPPYEQYF. CDR3 DNA sequence: TGCAGTGCTAGGCCCGGACTAGCGGGAGGGCCTCCCTACGAGCAGTACTTC. This chain uses TRBV20-1 with TRBJ2-7; 15 bases agree with TRBD2. Trimming took 3 bases from V and 2 from J; bases not matched to a gene: 8. The CDR3 consists of 17 residues. Germline CDR1 reads DFQATT; CDR2 reads SNEGSKA (reference sequence).

Worth noting for this clonotype: This may be a read error: a much more frequent sequence differs by one nucleotide. The gene calls are TRBV4-1 and TRBJ1-1; D remains unclear. The CDR3 consists of 13 residues. Trimming cost V 1 base and J 7 bases, with 10 bases left between them. CDR1 MGHRA and CDR2 YSYEKL come from the germline V gene. This chain's CDR3 is CASSQVRALEAFF. The CDR3 DNA follows: TGCGCCAGCAGCCAAGTTCGAGCCCTTGAAGCTTTCTTT.

This clonotype was observed at least ten times. The chain has TRBV30 and TRBJ2-7, with a tentative D call TRBD1 (6 bases). Trimming stripped 0 bases from V and 9 bases from J, with 12 bases between. The CDR3 runs 12 residues. The V gene's germline CDR1 is GTSNPN and CDR2 SVGIG (reference sequence). The CDR3 DNA reads as TGTGCCTGGAGTGTACCAGGGGCTGCGCAGTACTTC. Protein sequence: CAWSVPGAAQYF.

The sample holds many counts of this clonotype. The chain combines TRBV28 with TRBJ1-5; D unresolved. The CDR3 contains 13 residues. V gave up 5 bases and J gave up 3 bases, with 8 bases separating them. Germline CDR1 reads MDHEN; CDR2 reads SYDVKM. The CDR3 DNA reads as TGTGCCAGCAGTGTGGGGTTCAATCAGCCCCAGCATTTT. It encodes CASSVGFNQPQHF.

In its sample, this clonotype was seen many times. V and J are TRBV24-1 and TRBJ2-5; D unclear. The length of the CDR3 is 15 residues. CDR1 is KGHDR and CDR2 is SFDVKD in the germline V gene. V lost 3 bases to trimming and J lost 4 bases, with 14 bases between them. The CDR3: CATSDPSGQRETQYF. The CDR3 nucleotides are TGTGCCACCAGTGATCCCTCGGGCCAGAGAGAGACCCAGTACTTC.

This clonotype has ten or more counts. The chain combines TRBV20-1 with TRBJ2-7; unclear D gene. There are 12 residues in the CDR3. Trimming removed 2 bases from V and 3 bases from J, with 8 bases in between. Germline V gene data show CDR1 as DFQATT and CDR2 as SNEGSKA (reference sequence). CDR3 sequence reads: CSARRSIYEQYF. In DNA, the CDR3 is TGCAGTGCTAGAAGGAGTATCTACGAGCAGTACTTC.

This clonotype was picked up many times. The rearrangement links TRBV6-1 to TRBJ2-2, with D uncertain. The V end lost 4 bases, the J end lost 0 bases, and 9 bases lay between the germline ends. The CDR3 runs to 15 residues. In germline, CDR1 is MNHNS, CDR2 SASEGT. CDR3 bases: TGTGCCAGCAGTGCTTGGGCGACGAACACCGGGGAGCTGTTTTTT. Its translation is CASSAWATNTGELFF.

This clonotype was counted ten times or more. V is TRBV19 and J is TRBJ1-5, with 8 bases lining up with TRBD1. The germline CDR1 and CDR2 sequences are LNHDA and SQIVND (reference sequence). V was pared by 3 bases and J by 2 bases, with 6 bases of the junction left unmatched. The CDR3 spans 16 residues. The CDR3 sequence: CASSIFPGQGNQPQHF. Written as DNA, the CDR3 is TGTGCCAGTAGTATTTTTCCGGGACAGGGCAATCAGCCCCAGCATTTT.

This clonotype was counted at least ten times. The chain links TRBV9 to TRBJ1-1, with D maybe TRBD1 (6 bases). Deletions cut 0 bases from V and 0 bases from J, with 15 bases between. Germline assignment: CDR1 SGDLS and CDR2 YYNGEE. CDR3 length: 17 amino acids. CDR3 in DNA: TGTGCCAGCAGCGTAGCGTATCAGGGGCCGGTGAACACTGAAGCTTTCTTT. Encoded protein: CASSVAYQGPVNTEAFF.

In this sample, this clonotype turned up many times. V gene TRBV20-1 combines with J gene TRBJ1-1; 8 positions match TRBD1. Germline-derived CDR1 and CDR2 are DFQATT and SNEGSKA (reference sequence). Unmatched junction bases numbered 1, after V lost 4 bases and J lost 3 bases. The CDR3 sequence is 12 residues long. The CDR3 bases are TGCAGTGCTACAGGGGGCTACACTGAAGCTTTCTTT. Translation: CSATGGYTEAFF.

In its sample, this clonotype was seen many times. This chain links TRBV5-1 with TRBJ1-1; D gene ambiguous. Trimming shortened V by 0 bases and J by 0 bases, and 6 bases separated the two germline ends. CDR3 length: 14 residues. Germline CDR1 reads SGHRS; CDR2 reads YFSETQ. DNA for the CDR3: TGCGCCAGCAGCTTGGACAGCGTGAACACTGAAGCTTTCTTT. Translating gives CASSLDSVNTEAFF.

This clonotype was recorded at least ten times. The chain is built from TRBV6-5 and TRBJ2-2; D is unresolved. CDR1 is MNHEY, CDR2 SVGAGI, per germline. With 8 bases removed from V and 7 bases from J, the gap between germline ends came to 11 bases. The length of the CDR3 is 12 residues. CDR3 loop: CASPTASGELFF. In nucleotides, the CDR3 is TGTGCCAGCCCAACCGCCAGCGGGGAGCTGTTTTTT.

The table lists this clonotype with many counts. The rearrangement joins TRBV6-2 or TRBV6-3 to TRBJ2-5; D is perhaps TRBD1 or TRBD2 (5 bases each). The CDR3 runs 15 residues. The V and J ends lost 4 bases and 4 bases respectively, with 16 bases between them. Germline assignment: CDR1 MNHEY and CDR2 SVGEGT. The CDR3 coding sequence is TGTGCCAGCAGTTTCACGGGGCCAGGTGGAGAGACCCAGTACTTC. It is translated as CASSFTGPGGETQYF.

At least ten counts were recorded for this clonotype. The chain combines TRBV7-9 with TRBJ2-5; possibly TRBD2 for D (6 bases). The V end lost 6 bases, the J end lost 1 base, and 12 bases lay between the germline ends. The CDR3 runs to 14 residues. The germline V gene encodes CDR1 SEHNR and CDR2 FQNEAQ (reference sequence). The CDR3 loop is CASRTRGTQETQYF. CDR3 nucleotide sequence: TGTGCCAGCAGGACCCGGGGGACCCAAGAGACCCAGTACTTC.

This clonotype was counted many times. The gene calls are TRBV30 and TRBJ1-3; a weak D match, TRBD1 (5 bases). CDR3 length equals 13 residues. V lost 6 bases and J 1 base, leaving 10 bases between the germline ends. CDR1 and CDR2 from the germline V gene are GTSNPN and SVGIG (reference sequence). The CDR3 spells CACQGGSGNTIYF. CDR3 nucleotides: TGTGCCTGTCAGGGTGGGTCTGGAAACACCATATATTTT.

There are many counts of this clonotype. V usage is TRBV6-2 or TRBV6-3 and J usage is TRBJ1-1; D ambiguous. With 4 bases removed from V and 1 base from J, the gap between germline ends came to 7 bases. This CDR3 has 13 amino acids. The germline CDR1 and CDR2 sequences are MNHEY and SVGEGT. CDR3 protein: CASSSVSNTEAFF. DNA of the CDR3: TGTGCCAGCAGTTCTGTTTCGAACACTGAAGCTTTCTTT.

This clonotype was recorded many times. V and J are TRBV3-1 and TRBJ2-5; TRBD1 or TRBD2 may be the D gene (5 bases each). This CDR3 is 15 amino acids long. V lost 0 bases and J 0 bases, leaving 8 bases between the germline ends. Looked up from germline, CDR1 is LGHDT and CDR2 is YNNKEL (reference sequence). This chain's CDR3 is CASSQEGRDQETQYF. CDR3 bases: TGTGCCAGCAGCCAAGAGGGGCGGGACCAAGAGACCCAGTACTTC.

This clonotype appeared many times. The CDR3 spells CSALGGTGGQETQYF. CDR3 nucleotide sequence: TGCAGTGCCCTCGGGGGCACCGGGGGCCAAGAGACCCAGTACTTC. The gene calls are TRBV20-1 and TRBJ2-5, with D tentatively TRBD1 or TRBD2 (6 bases each). The V and J ends lost 6 bases and 1 base respectively, with 18 bases between them. There are 15 residues in the CDR3. Germline V CDR1 and CDR2: DFQATT, SNEGSKA (reference sequence).

This clonotype was seen repeatedly, ten times or more. The gene calls are TRBV20-1 and TRBJ2-5; 9 bases line up with TRBD2. Germline assignment: CDR1 DFQATT and CDR2 SNEGSKA (reference sequence). V was pared by 1 base and J by 4 bases, with 7 bases of the junction left unmatched. This CDR3 has 15 residues. The DNA of the CDR3 is TGCAGTGCTAGAGGCGTCGGGACTAGCCGAGAGACCCAGTACTTC. This sequence encodes CSARGVGTSRETQYF.

This clonotype came up a few times. The chain has TRBV6-1 and TRBJ1-5, with a weak D call TRBD1 (6 bases). Germline loops: CDR1 MNHNS, CDR2 SASEGT. The V end lost 6 bases, the J end lost 1 base, and 10 bases lay between the germline ends. This CDR3 contains 14 residues. CDR3 DNA sequence: TGTGCCAGCAGGGGACAAATAAGCAATCAGCCCCAGCATTTT. Its protein product is CASRGQISNQPQHF.

This clonotype was seen many times. For the CDR3, the DNA is TGTGCCAGCGGGACAGGGGTGAATCAGCCCCAGCATTTT. Its protein is CASGTGVNQPQHF. The gene calls are TRBV2 and TRBJ1-5, with 10 nucleotides matching TRBD1. CDR3 size: 13 residues. Germline loops: CDR1 SNHLY, CDR2 FYNNEI. The V gene end was trimmed by 8 bases and the J gene end by 4 bases; junction bases not matched to a gene: 2.

The V and J genes are TRBV5-1 and TRBJ2-7; 9 bases are a match to TRBD1. This CDR3 comprises 15 residues. The germline V gene has CDR1 SGHRS and CDR2 YFSETQ. Trimming at V came to 5 bases and at J to 2 bases, leaving 8 bases not matched to a gene. The CDR3 loop reads CASRPAGTGTYEQYF. The CDR3, as DNA: TGCGCCAGCAGACCCGCCGGGACAGGGACCTACGAGCAGTACTTC. The full variable domain, its missing parts supplied by reference TRBV5-1 and TRBJ2-7, is KAGVTQTPRYLIKTRGQQVTLSCSPISGHRSVSWYQQTPGQGLQFLFEYFSETQRNKGNFPGRFSGRQFSNSRSEMNVSTLELGDSALYLCASRPAGTGTYEQYFGPGTRLTVT.

This clonotype was counted once. CDR3 amino acids: CASTGTGLPGGSYEQYF. The CDR3 region has the DNA TGTGCCAGCACGGGGACAGGGCTCCCAGGGGGTTCCTACGAGCAGTACTTC. This rearrangement joins TRBV6-1 to TRBJ2-7; 9 nucleotides match TRBD1. Losses at the gene ends were 7 bases for V and 1 base for J; bases not matched to a gene: 14. Germline lookup yields CDR1 MNHNS and CDR2 SASEGT. This CDR3 spans 17 amino acids.

This clonotype was seen a few times. One junction end does not reproduce the germline sequence, and a read error may be involved. V usage is TRBV9 and J usage is TRBJ2-7; D may correspond to TRBD1 or TRBD2 (5 bases each). The CDR3 length is 15 residues. Germline loops: CDR1 SGDLS, CDR2 YYNGEE. CDR3 loop: CVSSFGDGSSYEQYF. Written as DNA, the CDR3 is TGTGTCAGCAGCTTCGGGGACGGCAGCTCCTACGAGCAGTACTTC.

This clonotype was seen at least ten times. The gene calls are TRBV6-1 and TRBJ2-7; 8 nucleotides align to TRBD1. The CDR3 length is 15 residues. The germline gives CDR1 MNHNS, CDR2 SASEGT. The trim removed 6 bases at V and 2 bases at J, leaving 9 bases unmatched. The CDR3 here is CASRSRTGRAYEQYF. In DNA form, the CDR3 reads TGTGCCAGCAGATCCCGGACAGGGCGAGCCTACGAGCAGTACTTC.